This is a list of T cell receptor beta chains from one sample in a study of blood T cell repertoires in COVID-19. Method: immunoSEQ multiplex PCR; TCRdb's copy keeps in-frame clones and lacks some. The sample consists of fewer than 250,000 clones, approximately 86% of them appearing once. Sequencing was carried out using PBMCs or T cells enriched from blood (not recorded which). These receptors were collected from a woman in her 40s with acute COVID-19. Each CDR3 is given with its conserved first and last residue. A D gene is named only where the DNA matches it firmly. A row's size may be missing; if present it is once, few, many or a size class.

abundance: .
d_gene: .
j_gene: TRBJ1-5
v_gene: TRBV28
CDR3aa: CASRGDNQPQHF
CDR3nt: TGTGCCAGCAGAGGGGACAATCAGCCCCAGCATTTT

abundance: .
d_gene: TRBD1
j_gene: TRBJ1-4
v_gene: TRBV9
CDR3aa: CASSPRQGINEKLFF
CDR3nt: TGTGCCAGCAGCCCACGACAGGGGATTAATGAAAAACTGTTTTTT

abundance: .
d_gene: TRBD1
j_gene: TRBJ1-3
v_gene: TRBV28
CDR3aa: CASSPPYDRGLNTIYF
CDR3nt: TGTGCCAGCAGCCCCCCCTACGACAGGGGGCTAAACACCATATATTTT

abundance: .
d_gene: TRBD2
j_gene: TRBJ2-2
v_gene: TRBV7-3
CDR3aa: CASSFAGGDTGELFF
CDR3nt: TGTGCCAGCAGCTTTGCGGGAGGGGACACCGGGGAGCTGTTTTTT

abundance: .
d_gene: .
j_gene: TRBJ1-2
v_gene: TRBV28
CDR3aa: CASRLTGLNYGYTF
CDR3nt: TGTGCCAGCAGGCTCACAGGGTTAAACTATGGCTACACCTTC

abundance: .
d_gene: TRBD1
j_gene: TRBJ2-1
v_gene: TRBV3-1/TRBV3-2
CDR3aa: CASSARDRVNNEQFF
CDR3nt: TGTGCCAGCAGCGCTCGGGACAGGGTCAACAATGAGCAGTTCTTC

abundance: .
d_gene: .
j_gene: TRBJ1-4
v_gene: TRBV28
CDR3aa: CASWGDNEKLFF
CDR3nt: TGTGCCTCCTGGGGGGATAATGAAAAACTGTTTTTT

abundance: .
d_gene: .
j_gene: TRBJ1-3
v_gene: TRBV6-5
CDR3aa: CASSQDSGGGNTIYF
CDR3nt: TGTGCCAGCAGTCAGGACAGCGGTGGTGGAAACACCATATATTTT

abundance: .
d_gene: .
j_gene: TRBJ1-5
v_gene: TRBV5-1
CDR3aa: CASSNQGGDQPQHF
CDR3nt: TGCGCCAGCAGCAACCAGGGAGGGGACCAGCCCCAGCATTTT

abundance: once
d_gene: TRBD2
j_gene: TRBJ2-3
v_gene: TRBV6-5
CDR3aa: CASSYGLAGGADTQYF
CDR3nt: TGTGCCAGCAGTTACGGACTAGCGGGAGGAGCAGATACGCAGTATTTT

abundance: .
d_gene: TRBD1
j_gene: TRBJ1-2
v_gene: TRBV27
CDR3aa: CASSRTGAYGYTF
CDR3nt: TGTGCCAGCAGCCGCACAGGGGCCTATGGCTACACCTTC

abundance: .
d_gene: .
j_gene: TRBJ2-7
v_gene: TRBV28
CDR3aa: CAAGQPYEQYF
CDR3nt: TGTGCCGCGGGCCAGCCCTACGAGCAGTACTTC

abundance: .
d_gene: .
j_gene: TRBJ2-1
v_gene: TRBV5-6
CDR3aa: CASSPGLTYNEQFF
CDR3nt: TGTGCCAGCAGCCCAGGACTAACATACAATGAGCAGTTCTTC

abundance: .
d_gene: .
j_gene: TRBJ1-1
v_gene: TRBV6-2/TRBV6-3
CDR3aa: CASSYPPPWGFTEAFF
CDR3nt: TGTGCCAGCAGTTACCCTCCTCCCTGGGGCTTCACTGAAGCTTTCTTT

abundance: .
d_gene: .
j_gene: TRBJ2-7
v_gene: TRBV4-1
CDR3aa: CASSPGVFSYEQYF
CDR3nt: TGCGCCAGCAGCCCCGGGGTCTTCTCCTACGAGCAGTACTTC

abundance: .
d_gene: TRBD2
j_gene: TRBJ2-1
v_gene: TRBV7-7
CDR3aa: CASSFGTSGDNEQFF
CDR3nt: TGTGCCAGCAGCTTCGGGACTAGCGGAGACAATGAGCAGTTCTTC

abundance: .
d_gene: TRBD1
j_gene: TRBJ1-2
v_gene: TRBV19
CDR3aa: CASKPRDRFGGYTF
CDR3nt: TGTGCCAGTAAACCCCGGGACAGGTTCGGTGGCTACACCTTC

abundance: few
d_gene: .
j_gene: TRBJ2-1
v_gene: TRBV5-1
CDR3aa: CASSPDPNSGYNEQFF
CDR3nt: TGCGCCAGCAGCCCCGATCCCAACTCCGGTTACAATGAGCAGTTCTTC

abundance: .
d_gene: TRBD1
j_gene: TRBJ1-6
v_gene: TRBV28
CDR3aa: CASSSRTGRSPLHF
CDR3nt: TGTGCCAGCAGTTCCAGGACAGGGCGTTCACCCCTCCACTTT

abundance: once
d_gene: TRBD2
j_gene: TRBJ2-1
v_gene: TRBV7-9
CDR3aa: CASSVLAGSYNEQFF
CDR3nt: TGTGCCAGCTCCGTACTAGCGGGCTCCTACAATGAGCAGTTCTTC

abundance: .
d_gene: .
j_gene: TRBJ1-4
v_gene: TRBV27
CDR3aa: CASSLSANEKLFF
CDR3nt: TGTGCCAGCAGTTTATCGGCAAATGAAAAACTGTTTTTT

abundance: .
d_gene: .
j_gene: TRBJ1-6
v_gene: TRBV5-1
CDR3aa: CASSLEGNRINSPLHF
CDR3nt: TGCGCCAGCAGCTTGGAAGGCAACAGAATTAATTCACCCCTCCACTTT

abundance: .
d_gene: TRBD1
j_gene: TRBJ1-5
v_gene: TRBV5-1
CDR3aa: CASSSTGGGGQPQHF
CDR3nt: TGCGCCAGCAGCTCCACAGGGGGAGGAGGACAGCCCCAGCATTTT

abundance: .
d_gene: .
j_gene: TRBJ2-6
v_gene: TRBV18
CDR3aa: CASSRSRATGYSGANVLTF
CDR3nt: TGTGCCAGCTCCCGATCCCGTGCGACAGGCTACTCTGGGGCCAACGTCCTGACTTTC

abundance: .
d_gene: TRBD2
j_gene: TRBJ2-1
v_gene: TRBV28
CDR3aa: CASSLAVRSYNEQFF
CDR3nt: TGTGCCAGCAGTCTAGCGGTTCGCTCCTACAATGAGCAGTTCTTC

abundance: .
d_gene: .
j_gene: TRBJ2-7
v_gene: TRBV7-8
CDR3aa: CASSSRDSYYEQYF
CDR3nt: TGTGCCAGCAGCTCCCGGGACTCCTACTACGAGCAGTACTTC

abundance: .
d_gene: TRBD2
j_gene: TRBJ2-7
v_gene: TRBV30
CDR3aa: CAWSVGSGRAYEQYF
CDR3nt: TGTGCCTGGAGTGTTGGTAGCGGGAGGGCCTACGAGCAGTACTTC

abundance: .
d_gene: .
j_gene: TRBJ2-7
v_gene: TRBV28
CDR3aa: CASSSRESYEQYF
CDR3nt: TGTGCCAGCAGCTCCAGGGAATCCTACGAGCAGTACTTC

abundance: .
d_gene: .
j_gene: TRBJ1-1
v_gene: TRBV28
CDR3aa: CASSLVGGGTEAFF
CDR3nt: TGTGCCAGCAGTTTAGTGGGGGGAGGGACTGAAGCTTTCTTT

abundance: .
d_gene: TRBD1
j_gene: TRBJ2-3
v_gene: TRBV6-6
CDR3aa: CASKTGGADTQYF
CDR3nt: TGTGCCAGCAAGACAGGGGGCGCAGATACGCAGTATTTT

abundance: .
d_gene: TRBD1
j_gene: TRBJ1-2
v_gene: TRBV6-1
CDR3aa: CASSDRANYGYTF
CDR3nt: TGTGCCAGTTCCGACAGGGCTAACTATGGCTACACCTTC

abundance: .
d_gene: TRBD2
j_gene: TRBJ2-7
v_gene: TRBV9
CDR3aa: CASSPNHLAGGRYF
CDR3nt: TGTGCCAGCAGCCCGAACCATCTAGCGGGCGGTCGGTACTTC

abundance: .
d_gene: .
j_gene: TRBJ1-2
v_gene: TRBV24-1
CDR3aa: CATSPNRWGRVYGYTF
CDR3nt: TGTGCCACCAGCCCCAATAGGTGGGGGCGCGTCTATGGCTACACCTTC

abundance: .
d_gene: .
j_gene: TRBJ1-2
v_gene: TRBV4-1
CDR3aa: CASSQVRFRENLNYGYTF
CDR3nt: TGCGCCAGCAGCCAAGTTAGGTTCAGGGAAAACTTAAACTATGGCTACACCTTC

abundance: .
d_gene: TRBD1
j_gene: TRBJ2-1
v_gene: TRBV25-1
CDR3aa: CASSEIGTAPLNEQFF
CDR3nt: TGTGCCAGCAGTGAAATTGGGACAGCGCCTTTGAATGAGCAGTTCTTC

abundance: .
d_gene: .
j_gene: TRBJ1-1
v_gene: TRBV6-5
CDR3aa: CASGEATEAFF
CDR3nt: TGTGCCAGCGGGGAGGCAACTGAAGCTTTCTTT

abundance: .
d_gene: .
j_gene: TRBJ1-6
v_gene: TRBV4-2
CDR3aa: CASKPTRSGTSPLHF
CDR3nt: TGTGCCAGCAAACCTACTCGGTCAGGAACCTCACCCCTCCACTTT

abundance: .
d_gene: TRBD2
j_gene: TRBJ2-3
v_gene: TRBV5-1
CDR3aa: CASSFLGLAGGGSGTDTQYF
CDR3nt: TGCGCCAGCAGCTTTCTGGGACTAGCGGGAGGCGGGAGCGGCACAGATACGCAGTATTTT

abundance: .
d_gene: .
j_gene: TRBJ2-4
v_gene: TRBV25-1
CDR3aa: CASSGEAWGGQNIQYF
CDR3nt: TGTGCCAGCAGTGGGGAGGCTTGGGGCGGGCAAAACATTCAGTACTTC

abundance: .
d_gene: .
j_gene: TRBJ2-3
v_gene: TRBV6-5
CDR3aa: CASSSSLSGPTDTQYF
CDR3nt: TGTGCCAGCAGTTCCTCCTTAAGCGGACCCACAGATACGCAGTATTTT

abundance: .
d_gene: .
j_gene: TRBJ1-2
v_gene: TRBV6-2/TRBV6-3
CDR3aa: CASSYGDSYYGYTF
CDR3nt: TGTGCCAGCAGTTACGGGGACTCCTACTATGGCTACACCTTC

abundance: .
d_gene: .
j_gene: TRBJ2-7
v_gene: TRBV6-6
CDR3aa: CASTLRQAAGEQYF
CDR3nt: TGTGCCAGCACCCTCAGACAGGCAGCTGGCGAGCAGTACTTC

abundance: .
d_gene: .
j_gene: TRBJ1-1
v_gene: TRBV9
CDR3aa: CASSSGGVRNTEAFF
CDR3nt: TGTGCCAGCAGCTCTGGAGGGGTAAGGAACACTGAAGCTTTCTTT

abundance: .
d_gene: .
j_gene: TRBJ2-1
v_gene: TRBV19
CDR3aa: CASSMSFSGNEQFF
CDR3nt: TGTGCCAGTAGTATGTCCTTTAGCGGCAATGAGCAGTTCTTC

abundance: .
d_gene: TRBD1
j_gene: TRBJ2-5
v_gene: TRBV2
CDR3aa: CASSGQGGETQYF
CDR3nt: TGTGCCAGCAGTGGACAGGGCGGGGAGACCCAGTACTTC

abundance: .
d_gene: TRBD1
j_gene: TRBJ2-4
v_gene: TRBV27
CDR3aa: CASTPTGGAKNIQYF
CDR3nt: TGTGCCAGCACCCCCACAGGGGGGGCCAAAAACATTCAGTACTTC

abundance: many
d_gene: .
j_gene: TRBJ1-2
v_gene: TRBV19
CDR3aa: CASSIGEGGIYGYTF
CDR3nt: TGTGCCAGTAGTATAGGAGAGGGAGGAATCTATGGCTACACCTTC

abundance: .
d_gene: .
j_gene: TRBJ2-3
v_gene: TRBV2
CDR3aa: CASSEGLVGDTQYF
CDR3nt: TGTGCCAGCAGTGAAGGACTAGTTGGAGATACGCAGTATTTT

abundance: .
d_gene: TRBD2
j_gene: TRBJ2-1
v_gene: TRBV28
CDR3aa: CASRIAGGDNEQFF
CDR3nt: TGTGCCAGCAGGATAGCGGGAGGGGATAATGAGCAGTTCTTC

abundance: .
d_gene: TRBD1
j_gene: TRBJ1-5
v_gene: TRBV19
CDR3aa: CASSIAQGAQPQHF
CDR3nt: TGTGCCAGTAGTATAGCGCAGGGGGCGCAGCCCCAGCATTTT